What follows are 22 T cell receptor beta chains derived from one specimen sequenced in a study of blood T cell repertoires in COVID-19 (TCRdb year 2020). Libraries were prepared through the immunoSEQ multiplex PCR assay. TCRdb carries this immuneACCESS record with in-frame sequences only. Its versions omit some clonotypes, under half of them owing to an unresolved V gene in the studies checked, with the rest unexplained. Counted in this sample were about 120,000 clones; roughly 90% of them appeared once. Of the sample, 7.7% falls within the top ten clones. Sequencing was carried out using peripheral blood. All receptors derive from a human donor in a cohort sampled during active COVID-19.

The chain has TRBV11-2 and TRBJ2-3; 8 bases agree with TRBD1. V lost 1 base, J lost 0 bases, and 9 bases stayed unmatched. This CDR3 spans 18 amino acids. Per germline, CDR1 SGHAT and CDR2 FQNNGV. CDR3 DNA: TGTGCCAGCAGCTTAGCAGGGGGCGATCGTCCTAGCACAGATACGCAGTATTTT. Amino acids: CASSLAGGDRPSTDTQYF.

This rearrangement joins TRBV5-4 to TRBJ1-4; D is possibly TRBD1 (5 bases). The germline gives CDR1 SGHNT, CDR2 YYREEE (reference sequence). The CDR3 has 14 residues. V gave up 2 bases and J gave up 8 bases, with 13 bases separating them. The CDR3 is CASSLGSRGEKLFF. The CDR3 coding sequence is TGTGCCAGCAGCTTAGGAAGCCGGGGGGAAAAACTGTTTTTT.

The chain recombines TRBV19 with TRBJ1-5; D is ambiguous. CDR3 length equals 13 residues. The V end lost 3 bases, the J end lost 1 base, and 4 bases lay between the germline ends. Germline CDR1 reads LNHDA; CDR2 reads SQIVND (reference sequence). The CDR3 DNA reads TGTGCCAGTAGTATCCAGAGCAATCAGCCCCAGCATTTT. Protein: CASSIQSNQPQHF.

V usage is TRBV19 and J usage is TRBJ2-1; 13 nucleotides align to TRBD2. CDR1 is LNHDA and CDR2 is SQIVND in the germline V gene (reference sequence). Germline trimming cut 3 bases from V and 6 bases from J; bases unmatched to any gene: 8. The CDR3 loop spans 17 amino acids. In nucleotides, the CDR3 is TGTGCCAGTAGTATTCTTTTCCGGACTAGCGGGGGCAATGAGCAGTTCTTC. Translation: CASSILFRTSGGNEQFF.

This clone was observed a few times. The chain has TRBV29-1 and TRBJ1-3; 10 nucleotides agree with TRBD1. Germline assignment: CDR1 SQVTM and CDR2 ANQGSEA. The CDR3 spans 13 residues. This CDR3 is CSGQGDFSNTIYF. The CDR3, as DNA: TGCAGTGGACAGGGGGATTTTTCAAACACCATATATTTT.

The V and J genes are TRBV6-5 and TRBJ1-3; tentatively, D is TRBD1 (6 bases). This CDR3 is 16 amino acids long. V was cut by 2 bases and J by 1 base, with 12 bases left in between. CDR1 MNHEY and CDR2 SVGAGI come from the germline V gene. The CDR3 DNA sequence: TGTGCCAGCAGTTACGAGGGGGTCCATTCTGGAAACACCATATATTTT. Protein sequence: CASSYEGVHSGNTIYF.

The rearrangement uses TRBV27 and TRBJ2-7; perhaps TRBD1 as D (7 bases). CDR3 length equals 16 residues. The ends were cut back, 5 bases at V and 5 bases at J, with 22 bases in the middle. Germline V gene data show CDR1 as MNHEY and CDR2 as SMNVEV (reference sequence). The CDR3 coding sequence is TGTGCCAGCAGTCCGCAGACAGGGAGGATTAACGACGAGCAGTACTTC. This codes for CASSPQTGRINDEQYF.

Only a few counts were recorded for this clone. V gene TRBV14 combines with J gene TRBJ2-1, with D perhaps TRBD2 (5 bases). Germline V gene lookup returns CDR1 SGHDN and CDR2 FVKESK. The V and J ends lost 0 bases and 6 bases respectively, with 12 bases between them. The CDR3 is 15 amino acids. The CDR3 region is CASSQDRGKGNEQFF. The DNA of the CDR3 is TGTGCCAGCAGCCAAGATCGAGGGAAAGGCAATGAGCAGTTCTTC. The entire variable domain, with the rest obtained from reference TRBV14 and TRBJ2-1, is as follows: EAGVTQFPSHSVIEKGQTVTLRCDPISGHDNLYWYRRVMGKEIKFLLHFVKESKQDESGMPNNRFLAERTGGTYSTLKVQPAELEDSGVYFCASSQDRGKGNEQFFGPGTRLTVL.

This chain joins TRBV6-5 and TRBJ2-5, with 9 bases lining up with TRBD2. Germline CDR1 and CDR2: MNHEY and SVGAGI. The CDR3 contains 15 residues. The V and J ends lost 6 bases and 4 bases, in that order; junction bases with no gene match: 9. The CDR3: CASRTRSGSAETQYF. CDR3 coding DNA: TGTGCCAGCAGAACCCGTAGCGGGAGTGCAGAGACCCAGTACTTC.

The rearrangement uses TRBV25-1 and TRBJ1-4; D not certain. Trimming took 2 bases from V and 6 from J, leaving 7 bases between them. From germline, CDR1 is MGHDK and CDR2 SYGVNS. The CDR3 is made up of 13 amino acids. The CDR3 reads CASSEELYEKLFF. The CDR3 DNA follows: TGTGCCAGCAGTGAAGAGCTTTATGAAAAACTGTTTTTT.

This clone came up once. The V and J genes are TRBV12-5 and TRBJ2-7, with D tentatively TRBD2 (7 bases). V dropped 6 bases and J dropped 0 bases, with 21 bases sitting between them. CDR3 length: 17 residues. Germline V gives CDR1 LGHNT, CDR2 FRNRAP. The chain's CDR3 is CASGPQGGGLSSYEQYF. The CDR3 DNA reads TGTGCTAGTGGCCCCCAAGGGGGGGGACTAAGCTCCTACGAGCAGTACTTC.

This chain links TRBV11-2 with TRBJ2-1, with TRBD1 matching over 7 bases. This CDR3 region has 11 residues. Germline V gene sequence: CDR1 SGHAT, CDR2 FQNNGV. V shed 5 bases, J shed 13 bases, and the junction held 5 bases outside the gene matches. In DNA form, the CDR3 reads TGTGCCAGCAGCGACAGGGTCATACAGTTCTTC. Amino acids: CASSDRVIQFF.

The rearrangement uses TRBV9 and TRBJ1-6; the match to TRBD1 covers 7 bases. The CDR3 consists of 13 residues. V was pared by 3 bases and J by 11 bases, with 5 bases of the junction left unmatched. CDR1 is SGDLS and CDR2 is YYNGEE in the germline V gene. CDR3 sequence (DNA): TGTGCCAGCAGCGCACGACAGGGCCCACCCCTCCACTTT. Translating gives CASSARQGPPLHF.

This clone has just a few counts. In DNA form, the CDR3 reads TGTGCCGCCAGGTGGGACCCGGCGGGGTATGGCTACACCTTC. It encodes CAARWDPAGYGYTF. This chain joins TRBV6-5 and TRBJ1-2; possibly TRBD1 for D (5 bases). CDR1 MNHEY and CDR2 SVGAGI come from the germline V gene. V was pared by 11 bases and J by 5 bases, with 21 bases between. The CDR3 totals 14 residues.

The gene calls are TRBV2 and TRBJ2-7; TRBD1 matches at 8 bases. Trimming took 4 bases from V and 2 from J; bases not matched to a gene: 10. CDR1 SNHLY and CDR2 FYNNEI come from the germline V gene. The CDR3 contains 16 residues. The CDR3 reads CASSGPRTGGAYEQYF. In nucleotides, the CDR3 is TGTGCCAGCAGTGGACCTCGAACAGGGGGTGCCTACGAGCAGTACTTC.

The chain employs TRBV5-1 and TRBJ2-7, with 8 nucleotides matching TRBD1. Germline values: CDR1 SGHRS, CDR2 YFSETQ. CDR3 size: 15 residues. Trimming at V came to 0 bases and at J to 2 bases, leaving 4 bases not matched to a gene. The chain's CDR3 is CASSLGAGGPYEQYF. The CDR3 bases are TGCGCCAGCAGCTTGGGGGCAGGGGGCCCCTACGAGCAGTACTTC.

The V gene is TRBV14, the J gene TRBJ1-5; 8 bases are a match to TRBD1. Germline V gene sequence: CDR1 SGHDN, CDR2 FVKESK. The CDR3 length is 16 residues. Trimming removed 0 bases from V and 7 bases from J; junction bases left unmatched: 8. CDR3 loop: CASSQDRTGKRQPQHF. DNA of the CDR3: TGTGCCAGCAGCCAAGATCGGACAGGGAAGAGACAGCCCCAGCATTTT.

This sequence joins TRBV3-1 (or the pseudogene TRBV3-2) and TRBJ2-2; D gene uncertain. This CDR3 is built from 15 residues. Trimming left V 7 bases short and J 4 bases short, with 16 bases between. Germline CDR1 reads LGHDT; CDR2 reads YNNKEL (reference sequence). DNA of the CDR3: TGTGCCAGCACCTCCTCGATTTCTATCACCGGGGAGCTGTTTTTT. Translation: CASTSSISITGELFF.

V is TRBV25-1 and J is TRBJ2-7; 8 bases line up with TRBD1. V gave up 0 bases and J gave up 3 bases; unmatched junction bases: 13. There are 18 residues in the CDR3. The germline V gene has CDR1 MGHDK and CDR2 SYGVNS. CDR3 DNA: TGTGCCAGCAGTGAATATCCACTGACTGGACAGGGCAGCTACGAGCAGTACTTC. Translated: CASSEYPLTGQGSYEQYF.

The V call is TRBV5-4, the J call TRBJ1-1; D perhaps matches TRBD1 (5 bases). This CDR3 contains 13 residues. CDR1 and CDR2 (germline): SGHNT, YYREEE (reference sequence). V was pared by 2 bases and J by 5 bases, with 10 bases between. The chain's CDR3 is CASSFQGGTEAFF. The CDR3, as DNA: TGTGCCAGCAGCTTTCAGGGAGGAACTGAAGCTTTCTTT.

The chain combines TRBV28 with TRBJ1-6, with a possible D match to TRBD1 (6 bases). The CDR3 is 14 amino acids. With 5 bases removed from V and 12 bases from J, the gap between germline ends came to 17 bases. The germline gives CDR1 MDHEN, CDR2 SYDVKM. CDR3 nucleotides: TGTGCCAGCAGTGGGGACACAGGCGTAGGACCCCTCCACTTT. As protein: CASSGDTGVGPLHF.

This chain connects TRBV12-3 or TRBV12-4 to TRBJ2-7; D may be TRBD1 (6 bases). This CDR3 is built from 12 residues. The V end lost 4 bases, the J end lost 7 bases, and 11 bases lay between the germline ends. CDR3 DNA: TGTGCCAGCAGTTCGGACAGATATGAGCAGTACTTC. Amino acid sequence: CASSSDRYEQYF.